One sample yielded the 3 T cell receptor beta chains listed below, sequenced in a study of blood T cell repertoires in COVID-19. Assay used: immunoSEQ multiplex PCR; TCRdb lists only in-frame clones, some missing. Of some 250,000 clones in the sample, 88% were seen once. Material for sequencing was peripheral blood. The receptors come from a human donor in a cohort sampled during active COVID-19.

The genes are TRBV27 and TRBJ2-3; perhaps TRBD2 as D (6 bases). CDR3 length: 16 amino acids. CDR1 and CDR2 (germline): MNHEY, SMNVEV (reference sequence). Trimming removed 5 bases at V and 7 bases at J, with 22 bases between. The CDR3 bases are TGTGCCAGCAGTGACTTTGGGGGGACGGGGATATATACGCAGTATTTT. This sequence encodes CASSDFGGTGIYTQYF.

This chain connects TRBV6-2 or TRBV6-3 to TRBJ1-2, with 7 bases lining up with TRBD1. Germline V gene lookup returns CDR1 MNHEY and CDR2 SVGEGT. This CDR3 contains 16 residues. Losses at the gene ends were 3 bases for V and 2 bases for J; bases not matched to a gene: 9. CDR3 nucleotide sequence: TGTGCCAGCAGTTATGCATCAGCGACAGGGAACTATGGCTACACCTTC. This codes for CASSYASATGNYGYTF.

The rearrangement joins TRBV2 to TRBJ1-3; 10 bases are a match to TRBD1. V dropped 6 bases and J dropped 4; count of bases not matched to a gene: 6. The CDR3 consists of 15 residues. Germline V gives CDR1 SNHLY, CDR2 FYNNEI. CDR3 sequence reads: CASSSGTGAGNTIYF. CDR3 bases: TGTGCCAGCAGCTCCGGGACAGGGGCCGGAAACACCATATATTTT.